One and the same sample provided the 23 T cell receptor beta chains below, sequenced in a study of blood T cell repertoires in COVID-19. The repertoire was sequenced with immunoSEQ multiplex PCR; TCRdb's copy has only in-frame clones and lacks some. Of about 280,000 clones listed, around 86% are singletons. Sequenced material: peripheral blood. Source of these receptors: a woman between 40 and 55 years old who had recovered from COVID-19.

The chain is built from TRBV20-1 and TRBJ2-4; no reliable D call. CDR3 length: 9 residues. Germline V lookup: CDR1 DFQATT, CDR2 SNEGSKA (reference sequence). CDR3 residues: CTIQDIQYF. CDR3 DNA: TGCACGATTCAGGACATTCAGTACTTC.

J is TRBJ1-5 and V is TRBV2; tentatively, D is TRBD1 (5 bases). This CDR3 contains 12 residues. Germline CDR1 reads SNHLY; CDR2 reads FYNNEI. V was trimmed by 5 bases and J by 12 bases, leaving 14 bases between them. CDR3 nucleotide sequence: TGTGCCAGCAGTCCGGGGGTGCCGCTCCAGCATTTT. Its protein is CASSPGVPLQHF.

This clone was counted a few times. The chain employs TRBV5-1 and TRBJ1-2; D possibly corresponds to TRBD1 (5 bases). The CDR3 has 13 residues. The V gene lost 0 bases and the J gene lost 8 bases, with 11 bases spanning the gap. Germline CDR1 reads SGHRS; CDR2 reads YFSETQ. The CDR3 DNA sequence: TGCGCCAGCAGCTTGGAGTTTCGGGGGGGCTACACCTTC. Its translation is CASSLEFRGGYTF.

This rearrangement joins TRBV6-6 to TRBJ1-5, with D maybe TRBD1 (5 bases). This CDR3 has 14 amino acids. Trimming shortened V by 7 bases and J by 3 bases, and 13 bases separated the two germline ends. In germline, CDR1 is MNHNY, CDR2 SVGAGI (reference sequence). The CDR3 sequence: CASTGDFYNQPQHF. In DNA, the CDR3 is TGTGCCAGCACCGGGGACTTTTACAATCAGCCCCAGCATTTT.

This clone was seen a few times. V usage is TRBV18 and J usage is TRBJ2-7; 8 nucleotides match TRBD1. The V and J ends lost 5 bases and 6 bases, in that order; junction bases with no gene match: 15. The germline V gene encodes CDR1 KGHSH and CDR2 LQKENI. The CDR3 is 16 residues long. The CDR3, as DNA: TGTGCCAGCTCATCATCGACAGGGGCCGGAGTTCCCGAGCAGTACTTC. Amino acids: CASSSSTGAGVPEQYF.

This chain connects TRBV5-1 to TRBJ2-5; TRBD2 might be the D (5 bases). The V end was cut by 2 bases, the J end by 0 bases, with 8 bases between. There are 14 residues in the CDR3. From germline, CDR1 is SGHRS and CDR2 YFSETQ. CDR3 nucleotides: TGCGCCAGCAGCTTAGGCGGGTACCAAGAGACCCAGTACTTC. It translates to CASSLGGYQETQYF.

The genes are TRBV7-4 and TRBJ2-5; TRBD2 matches 11 bases. This CDR3 has 17 amino acids. The V gene's germline CDR1 is SGHVT and CDR2 SQSDAQ. The V and J ends lost 8 bases and 4 bases, in that order; junction bases with no gene match: 15. In DNA form, the CDR3 reads TGTGCCAGCGGATGGACTAGCGGGCCCCCAGGGGGAGAGACCCAGTACTTC. It specifies CASGWTSGPPGGETQYF.

This chain uses TRBV11-2 with TRBJ2-7, with 11 bases fitting TRBD2. Germline loops: CDR1 SGHAT, CDR2 FQNNGV. V lost 6 bases, J lost 5 bases, and 9 bases stayed unmatched. This CDR3 is built from 15 residues. The CDR3 region has the DNA TGTGCCAGCAGACACACTAGCGGGAGTCCCCACGAGCAGTACTTC. Its protein product is CASRHTSGSPHEQYF. Filled out from reference TRBV11-2 and TRBJ2-7, the complete variable domain reads EAGVAQSPRYKIIEKRQSVAFWCNPISGHATLYWYQQILGQGPKLLIQFQNNGVVDDSQLPKDRFSAERLKGVDSTLKIQPAKLEDSAVYLCASRHTSGSPHEQYFGPGTRLTVT.

The chain carries TRBV11-1 and TRBJ2-7; TRBD1 might be the D (5 bases). The germline V gene has CDR1 SGHAT and CDR2 FQDESV (reference sequence). Trimming shortened V by 8 bases and J by 2 bases, and 10 bases separated the two germline ends. CDR3 length equals 12 residues. This chain's CDR3 is CASGEGAYEQYF. Here the CDR3 DNA reads TGTGCCAGCGGTGAAGGGGCCTACGAGCAGTACTTC.

In its sample, this clone was seen a few times. The chain joins TRBV9 to TRBJ2-4; TRBD1 matches at 9 bases. Germline V gives CDR1 SGDLS, CDR2 YYNGEE. Trimming at V came to 0 bases and at J to 8 bases, leaving 6 bases not matched to a gene. The length of the CDR3 is 15 residues. The CDR3 DNA reads as TGTGCCAGCAGCGTAGCGGGACAGGGAATCGACATTCAGTACTTC. Protein product: CASSVAGQGIDIQYF.

The rearrangement uses TRBV5-1 and TRBJ2-1, with 9 bases aligning to TRBD1. Germline CDR1 reads SGHRS; CDR2 reads YFSETQ. V shed 4 bases and J 0 bases; nucleotides not matched to a gene: 8. The CDR3 loop spans 17 amino acids. Here the CDR3 DNA reads TGCGCCAGCAGCAGCCCCTCGGGACAGGGCTCCTACAATGAGCAGTTCTTC. Protein sequence: CASSSPSGQGSYNEQFF.

The J gene is TRBJ2-3, the V gene TRBV5-1, with D tentatively TRBD1 (6 bases). This CDR3 region has 15 residues. CDR1 and CDR2 (germline): SGHRS, YFSETQ. Trimming stripped 5 bases from V and 0 bases from J, with 13 bases between. CDR3 protein: CASSTGQPSTDTQYF. The CDR3 DNA is TGCGCCAGCAGTACTGGACAGCCTAGCACAGATACGCAGTATTTT.

Written as DNA, the CDR3 is TGTGCCAGCTCACCAATTGGAGCAACTAATGAAAAACTGTTTTTT. Protein sequence: CASSPIGATNEKLFF. The chain carries TRBV18 and TRBJ1-4; no clear D gene. V was cut by 2 bases and J by 0 bases, with 7 bases left in between. The CDR3 is 15 amino acids. Looked up from germline, CDR1 is KGHSH and CDR2 is LQKENI. The variable domain in full, completed from reference TRBV18 and TRBJ1-4, reads NAGVMQNPRHLVRRRGQEARLRCSPMKGHSHVYWYRQLPEEGLKFMVYLQKENIIDESGMPKERFSAEFPKEGPSILRIQQVVRGDSAAYFCASSPIGATNEKLFFGSGTQLSVL.

The chain combines TRBV27 with TRBJ2-7; weak D call: TRBD1 (6 bases). CDR1 is MNHEY and CDR2 is SMNVEV in the germline V gene (reference sequence). There are 14 residues in the CDR3. V was cut by 5 bases and J by 0 bases, with 11 bases left in between. CDR3 in DNA: TGTGCCAGCAGTCAACAGGGCAGCTCCTACGAGCAGTACTTC. Protein product: CASSQQGSSYEQYF.

This clone was seen a single time. V and J are TRBV24-1 and TRBJ2-1, with D possibly TRBD2 on 6 matching bases. The V end was cut by 3 bases, the J end by 8 bases, with 10 bases between. CDR1 KGHDR and CDR2 SFDVKD come from the germline V gene. This CDR3 is 13 amino acids long. CDR3 sequence (DNA): TGTGCCACCAGTGATCCCCCGGGGGATGAGCAGTTCTTC. Translation: CATSDPPGDEQFF.

This clone was picked up one time. This chain uses TRBV28 with TRBJ2-1; 7 nucleotides line up with TRBD1. The CDR3 contains 15 residues. From germline, CDR1 is MDHEN and CDR2 SYDVKM. Trimming took 3 bases from V and 6 from J; bases not matched to a gene: 8. The CDR3 is CASSLATGPSNEQFF. CDR3 coding DNA: TGTGCCAGCAGTTTGGCGACAGGGCCTAGCAATGAGCAGTTCTTC.

In its sample, this clone was seen once. The CDR3 protein is CASSMKMERAKNIQYF. The CDR3 nucleotides read TGTGCCAGCAGCATGAAGATGGAGAGGGCCAAAAACATTCAGTACTTC. This chain joins TRBV5-6 and TRBJ2-4, with D unclear. CDR1 and CDR2 (germline): SGHDT, YYEEEE. The CDR3 has 16 amino acids. With 4 bases removed from V and 1 base from J, the gap between germline ends came to 15 bases. The full variable domain, its missing parts supplied by reference TRBV5-6 and TRBJ2-4, is DAGVTQSPTHLIKTRGQQVTLRCSPKSGHDTVSWYQQALGQGPQFIFQYYEEEERQRGNFPDRFSGHQFPNYSSELNVNALLLGDSALYLCASSMKMERAKNIQYFGAGTRLSVL.

The CDR3, as DNA: TGTGCCTGGGTAGCTAGCGGGGCCAGCACAGATACGCAGTATTTT. Its translation is CAWVASGASTDTQYF. This chain uses TRBV30 with TRBJ2-3; 9 nucleotides match TRBD2. The CDR3 length is 15 residues. The germline CDR1 and CDR2 sequences are GTSNPN and SVGIG (reference sequence). Trimming at V came to 5 bases and at J to 0 bases, leaving 6 bases not matched to a gene.

The genes are TRBV7-2 and TRBJ1-4; 8 nucleotides match TRBD1. This CDR3 comprises 16 residues. Germline loops: CDR1 SGHTA, CDR2 FQGNSA. The trim removed 2 bases at V and 5 bases at J, leaving 7 bases unmatched. DNA of the CDR3: TGTGCCAGCAGCTTAATCCCGGACAGGGAGAATGAAAAACTGTTTTTT. As protein: CASSLIPDRENEKLFF.

The chain uses TRBV11-2 and TRBJ2-1; TRBD2 aligns across 10 bases. Germline V CDR1 and CDR2: SGHAT, FQNNGV. Trimming took 7 bases from V and 6 from J; bases not matched to a gene: 12. There are 16 residues in the CDR3. CDR3 nucleotides: TGTGCCAGCACCGAACAAGCGGGAGGGCCGACCAATGAGCAGTTCTTC. Amino acid sequence: CASTEQAGGPTNEQFF.

The CDR3 loop reads CASMGRESNEQFF. CDR3 sequence (DNA): TGTGCCAGCATGGGCCGGGAGAGTAATGAGCAGTTCTTC. The chain couples TRBV2 to TRBJ2-1, with D possibly matching TRBD2 (6 bases). Trimming took off 7 bases at V and 7 bases at J, with 14 bases between the two ends. This CDR3 comprises 13 residues. The germline CDR1 and CDR2 sequences are SNHLY and FYNNEI.

The CDR3 DNA reads TGTGCCAGCAGACCCCAGGGGTCCCACTATGGCTACACCTTC. Its translation: CASRPQGSHYGYTF. The chain has TRBV28 and TRBJ1-2, with TRBD1 as a possible D gene (6 bases). This CDR3 comprises 14 residues. Trimming cost V 6 bases and J 3 bases, with 14 bases left between them. CDR1 is MDHEN, CDR2 SYDVKM, per germline.

This chain links TRBV5-1 with TRBJ2-2; 10 bases align to TRBD2. V trimming: 0 bases; J trimming: 7 bases; junction bases outside the gene matches: 6. Germline-derived CDR1 and CDR2 are SGHRS and YFSETQ. The CDR3 totals 16 residues. The CDR3 sequence is CASSLATSGAVGELFF. CDR3 coding DNA: TGCGCCAGCAGCTTGGCCACTAGCGGGGCGGTCGGGGAGCTGTTTTTT.